This T cell receptor beta chain was captured in a study of T cells in Graves' hyperthyroidism and ophthalmopathy. The overall study: The blood sample was taken at first diagnosis, before treatment began. Study-level findings and limits: Within blood appeared most thyroid clonotypes that had expanded above 0.001.

This CDR3 spans 12 amino acids. V lost 4 bases to trimming and J lost 0 bases, with 4 bases between them. Germline V lookup: CDR1 GTSNPN, CDR2 SVGIG (reference sequence). This clonotype came up many times. Antigen unknown. Amplified TCR beta CDR3 regions derived from RNA transcripts. First-round RT-PCR of the TCR CDR3 relied on the HTBI primer set. One entry per CDR3 protein, called by TCRdb with MiXCR from the multiplex PCR reads. The sample has roughly 530,000 distinct CDR3 sequences; 17% are singletons. Ophthalmopathy in the patients scored at least 3 on Clinical Activity Score and at least 4 on NOSPECS grade, lasting under 3 months. Exclusion of patients followed from uncontrolled infection, other autoimmune disease, pregnancy or lactation.

Source material: blood. The rearrangement links TRBV30 to TRBJ1-3, with unresolved D. The receptor was derived from a young woman with Graves' ophthalmopathy. The CDR3 spells CAWTLSGNTIYF. Here the CDR3 DNA reads TGTGCCTGGACACTCTCTGGAAACACCATATATTTT.